The 18 T cell receptor beta chains listed next were all sequenced from one sample in a study of somatic mutations in cytotoxic T cells in rheumatoid arthritis. Data came from immunoSEQ multiplex PCR; TCRdb stores just in-frame clones and leaves some out. The data hold approximately 5,800 clones, with roughly 76% observed a single time. Sequenced material: CD8+ T cells sorted from blood. These receptors came from a woman in her forties or fifties in good health.

The chain has TRBV6-1 and TRBJ1-1; D ambiguous. The CDR3 loop spans 12 amino acids. V shed 6 bases and J shed 1 base, with 6 bases lying between them. Germline CDR1 is MNHNS and CDR2 is SASEGT. CDR3 sequence reads: CASSAGNTEAFF. CDR3 in DNA: TGTGCCAGCAGCGCCGGGAACACTGAAGCTTTCTTT.

The chain links TRBV5-6 to TRBJ1-4, with TRBD1 identical over 10 bases. Trimming cost V 0 bases and J 6 bases; bases outside gene matches: 8. This CDR3 comprises 17 residues. Germline CDR1 is SGHDT and CDR2 is YYEEEE. CDR3 sequence: CASSLADRGRGDEKLFF. In nucleotides, the CDR3 is TGTGCCAGCAGCTTGGCTGACAGGGGGCGCGGAGATGAAAAACTGTTTTTT.

The CDR3 loop is CASRLGTGETYEQYF. In DNA form, the CDR3 reads TGTGCCAGTAGGCTCGGGACAGGGGAGACCTACGAGCAGTACTTC. The chain employs TRBV19 and TRBJ2-7, with 10 bases that match TRBD1. Germline CDR1 reads LNHDA; CDR2 reads SQIVND (reference sequence). The V segment lost 6 bases and the J segment 2 bases; nucleotides outside the gene matches: 7. This CDR3 is 15 amino acids long.

This chain links TRBV19 with TRBJ2-3; 7 positions agree with TRBD1. Germline V gene sequence: CDR1 LNHDA, CDR2 SQIVND (reference sequence). This CDR3 is built from 14 residues. V shed 4 bases and J 2 bases; nucleotides not matched to a gene: 3. CDR3: CASSKGQFTDTQYF. The DNA for the CDR3 is TGTGCCAGTAGTAAGGGACAGTTCACAGATACGCAGTATTTT.

The V call is TRBV2, the J call TRBJ1-1; 7 positions match TRBD1. V lost 3 bases to trimming and J lost 3 bases; unmatched junction nucleotides: 1. In germline, CDR1 is SNHLY, CDR2 FYNNEI. The CDR3 loop spans 13 amino acids. The CDR3 DNA follows: TGTGCCAGCAGTGACAGGGGGTACACTGAAGCTTTCTTT. It specifies CASSDRGYTEAFF.

Details on this clone: At one of its ends the junction is not consistent with the germline gene, which may arise from a read error. The rearrangement joins TRBV5-4 to TRBJ2-7, with 10 bases matching TRBD1. CDR3 size: 16 residues. CDR1 and CDR2 from the germline V gene are SGHNT and YYREEE (reference sequence). In nucleotides, the CDR3 is TGCGCCAGCAGCCCCTCTGGGACAGGGGAATCCTACGAGCAGTACTTC. Encoded protein: CASSPSGTGESYEQYF.

This chain links TRBV10-2 with TRBJ1-1; the match to TRBD1 covers 11 bases. V shed 5 bases, J shed 4 bases, and the junction held 3 bases outside the gene matches. Germline CDR1 WSHSY, CDR2 SAAADI. This CDR3 contains 14 residues. CDR3 coding DNA: TGCGCCAGCAGTTCCGGGACAGGGGGCACTGAAGCTTTCTTT. Amino acid sequence: CASSSGTGGTEAFF.

The J gene is TRBJ1-1, the V gene TRBV27; TRBD1 agrees at 8 bases. This CDR3 comprises 15 residues. With V trimmed by 0 bases and J by 0 bases, 0 bases remained unmatched. Germline CDR1 is MNHEY and CDR2 is SMNVEV (reference sequence). The chain's CDR3 is CASSLSGQVNTEAFF. The CDR3 DNA follows: TGTGCCAGCAGTTTATCGGGACAGGTGAACACTGAAGCTTTCTTT.

The chain carries TRBV27 and TRBJ2-3; D perhaps matches TRBD1 (6 bases). In germline, CDR1 is MNHEY, CDR2 SMNVEV (reference sequence). V was trimmed by 10 bases and J by 2 bases, leaving 13 bases between them. This CDR3 comprises 13 residues. The DNA for the CDR3 is TGTGCCACCTCTGACAGGATCACAGATACGCAGTATTTT. It codes for CATSDRITDTQYF.

V usage is TRBV10-3 and J usage is TRBJ1-2; 10 positions match TRBD1. Germline assignment: CDR1 ENHRY and CDR2 SYGVKD. There are 13 residues in the CDR3. The CDR3 here is CAGQGESNYGYTF. As DNA, the CDR3 is TGTGCAGGACAGGGGGAGTCTAACTATGGCTACACCTTC.

The chain combines TRBV27 with TRBJ2-1, with 12 bases matching TRBD2. Trimming at V came to 7 bases and at J to 7 bases, leaving 5 bases not matched to a gene. The CDR3 covers 14 residues. Per germline, CDR1 MNHEY and CDR2 SMNVEV (reference sequence). In nucleotides, the CDR3 is TGTGCCAGCACTAGCGGGGGGGCGCGGAATGAGCAGTTCTTC. It is translated as CASTSGGARNEQFF.

The chain joins TRBV6-4 to TRBJ1-2, with 8 bases fitting TRBD1. CDR3 length equals 14 residues. The junction had 10 bases not matched to a gene; V was cut back by 2 bases and J by 11 bases. The germline CDR1 and CDR2 sequences are MRHNA and SNTAGT. For the CDR3, the DNA is TGTGCCAGCAGTGACATGGGACAGGAAGGTCCTTACACCTTC. It codes for CASSDMGQEGPYTF.

The chain carries TRBV13 and TRBJ1-2; 11 nucleotides agree with TRBD1. The germline CDR1 and CDR2 sequences are PRHDT and FYEKMQ (reference sequence). The junction had 6 bases not matched to a gene; V was cut back by 6 bases and J by 3 bases. The CDR3 contains 15 residues. In DNA, the CDR3 is TGTGCCAGCAGTGGGACAGGGGGTCGGTACTATGGCTACACCTTC. Protein sequence: CASSGTGGRYYGYTF.

V is TRBV7-9 and J is TRBJ1-3, with TRBD1 matching 7 bases. The CDR3 contains 16 residues. J was trimmed by 0 bases and V by 4 bases; bases with no gene match: 6. The germline V gene has CDR1 SEHNR and CDR2 FQNEAQ (reference sequence). DNA for the CDR3: TGTGCCAGCAGCTCAGCGACAGGGCCCTCTGGAAACACCATATATTTT. Translation: CASSSATGPSGNTIYF.

The chain uses TRBV7-6 and TRBJ1-1; 11 positions agree with TRBD1. J was trimmed by 4 bases and V by 6 bases; bases with no gene match: 10. The CDR3 runs to 16 residues. The germline V gene encodes CDR1 SGHVS and CDR2 FNYEAQ. The CDR3 protein is CASRYGTGTGGTEAFF. CDR3 in DNA: TGTGCCAGCAGATATGGAACCGGGACAGGGGGCACTGAAGCTTTCTTT.

Remarks on this clone: Sequence at one end of the junction differs from germline and may be a read error. The chain links TRBV10-3 to TRBJ2-7; 7 bases are shared with TRBD1. From germline, CDR1 is ENHRY and CDR2 SYGVKD. CDR3 length: 15 amino acids. Here the CDR3 reads CASSEEPGQSYEQYF. CDR3 in DNA: TGTGCCAGCAGTGAAGAGCCGGGACAGTCCTACGAGCAGTACTTC.

CDR3 sequence: CASSLASGEKDNEQFF. The CDR3 bases are TGTGCCAGCAGCTTGGCTAGCGGGGAAAAAGACAATGAGCAGTTCTTC. V is TRBV11-3 and J is TRBJ2-1; 9 bases fit TRBD2. After removal of 3 bases from V and 5 bases from J, the junction contained 8 bases not matched to a gene. CDR3 size: 16 residues. Germline V lookup: CDR1 SGHNT, CDR2 YENEEA.

In regard to this clone: At one end, the junction sequence differs from germline, possibly due to a read error. The chain is built from TRBV18 and TRBJ1-2, with TRBD1 matching 8 bases. This CDR3 contains 13 residues. Germline CDR1 KGHSH, CDR2 LQKENI. The CDR3 sequence: CASSPREEGQASF. The CDR3 DNA is TGTGCCAGCTCACCACGAGAGGAGGGACAGGCTTCATTC.